This T cell receptor beta chain was sequenced in a study of blood T cells in healthy people across ages. Together with a sample-barcoded 5' primer, a J-beta primer mix was included in a second PCR lasting about 7 to 12 cycles. TCRdb processed the 5' RACE reads anew with MiXCR; each CDR3 protein has one entry. In the table there are some 1.4 million distinct CDR3 sequences, approximately 42% of which are singletons. The study, taken as a whole, reports: Roughly linear age-related decline in beta diversity appeared, significant by age approximately 43. It was the long-lived donors that had more naive CD4+ cells and higher diversity than aged donors.

V lost 3 bases, J lost 6 bases, and 15 bases lay in between. The CDR3 has 14 residues. Looked up from germline, CDR1 is SGHAT and CDR2 is FQNNGV. Comment on this clonotype: Its antigen is as yet unknown.

Sequenced material: blood. The TCR comes from a woman under 30 in good health. The rearrangement uses TRBV11-2 and TRBJ2-7; TRBD2 might be the D (6 bases). Written as DNA, the CDR3 is TGTGCCAGCAGCTTTGTGCAGGGAGGCTCCGAGCAGTACTTC. It translates to CASSFVQGGSEQYF.